Included here is one T cell receptor (beta chain) sequence, with context. No antigen is known for it. J was trimmed by 1 base and V by 2 bases; bases with no gene match: 2. The CDR3 is 15 residues long. Germline CDR1 and CDR2: LGHNA and YSLEER. Unique molecular identifiers were used in preparing the TCRbeta library. Using its own MiXCR run on the PCR reads, TCRdb lists one record per CDR3 protein. The table lists about 510,000 distinct CDR3 sequences, approximately 10% of them singletons. The data belong to a study of T-cell reconstitution after alpha-beta-depleted transplantation in children. Study outcomes and limitations: Reportedly, alpha-beta T cells present about two months post-transplant originated from several hundred expanded clones of graft origin.

The gene calls are TRBV4-3 and TRBJ2-1, with 7 bases fitting TRBD2. The source is a female patient aged 2 to 10 who had a stem cell transplant for aplastic anemia, so the T cells may come from the graft donor. This specimen consisted of PBMCs, mostly from graft donor cells, obtained 180 days after TCRalphabeta/CD19-depleted stem cell transplant. The CDR3 here is CASSQRRESYNEQFF. The CDR3 nucleotides are TGCGCCAGCAGCCAAAGGCGGGAGTCCTACAATGAGCAGTTCTTC.